This T cell receptor (beta chain) was identified in a study of blood T cell repertoires in COVID-19. Study-level information: COVID-19 samples collected from the United States, Italy and Spain covered acute and convalescent phases.

V gave up 6 bases and J gave up 2 bases, with 11 bases separating them. The CDR3 has 14 amino acids. The germline CDR1 and CDR2 sequences are MNHEY and SMNVEV (reference sequence). Source study methods: Amplification from reference gene primers served as the basis for estimated nucleated cell counts. Profiled with immunoSEQ multiplex PCR; TCRdb holds only in-frame clones, not every one. The DNA gave D and trimming, while V, J and clone size come from that table. The sample records roughly 120,000 clones, approximately 80% being singletons. Sequenced: peripheral blood. The sequence came from a woman aged 50 to 60 with acute or convalescent COVID-19. This chain connects TRBV27 to TRBJ1-5; D call uncertain. The CDR3 is CASSGPGGNQPQHF. The DNA for the CDR3 is TGTGCCAGCAGCGGACCCGGGGGCAATCAGCCCCAGCATTTT.